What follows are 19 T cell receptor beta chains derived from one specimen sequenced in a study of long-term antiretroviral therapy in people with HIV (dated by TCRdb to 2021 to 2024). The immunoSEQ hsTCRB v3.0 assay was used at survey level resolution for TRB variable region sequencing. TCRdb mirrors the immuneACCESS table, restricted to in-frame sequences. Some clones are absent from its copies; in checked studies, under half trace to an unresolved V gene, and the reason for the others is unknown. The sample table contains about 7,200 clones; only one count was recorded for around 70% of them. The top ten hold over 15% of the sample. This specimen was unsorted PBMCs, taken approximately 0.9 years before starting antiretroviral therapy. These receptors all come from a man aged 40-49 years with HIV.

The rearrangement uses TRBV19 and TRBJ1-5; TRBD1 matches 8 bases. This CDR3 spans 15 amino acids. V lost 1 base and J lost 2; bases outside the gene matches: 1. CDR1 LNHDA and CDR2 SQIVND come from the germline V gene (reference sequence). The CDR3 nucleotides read TGTGCCAGTAGTATAGCAGGGGGCGGCAATCAGCCCCAGCATTTT. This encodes CASSIAGGGNQPQHF. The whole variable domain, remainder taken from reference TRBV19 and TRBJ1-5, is DGGITQSPKYLFRKEGQNVTLSCEQNLNHDAMYWYRQDPGQGLRLIYYSQIVNDFQKGDIAEGYSVSREKKESFPLTVTSAQKNPTAFYLCASSIAGGGNQPQHFGDGTRLSIL.

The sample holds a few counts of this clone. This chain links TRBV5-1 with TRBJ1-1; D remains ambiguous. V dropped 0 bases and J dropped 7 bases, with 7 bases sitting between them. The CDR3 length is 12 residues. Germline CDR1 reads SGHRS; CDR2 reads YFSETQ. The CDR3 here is CASSLAADEAFF. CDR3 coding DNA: TGCGCCAGCAGCTTGGCAGCGGATGAAGCTTTCTTT.

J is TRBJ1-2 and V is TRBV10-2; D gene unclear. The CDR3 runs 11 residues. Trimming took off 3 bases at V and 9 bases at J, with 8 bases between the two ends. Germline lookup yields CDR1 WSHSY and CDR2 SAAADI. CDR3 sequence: CASSDTARYTF. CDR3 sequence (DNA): TGCGCCAGCAGTGATACTGCCCGCTACACCTTC.

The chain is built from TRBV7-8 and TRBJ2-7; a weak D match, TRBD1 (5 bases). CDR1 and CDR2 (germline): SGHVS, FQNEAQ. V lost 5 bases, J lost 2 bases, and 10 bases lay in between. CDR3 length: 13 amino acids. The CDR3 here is CASSDQGAYEQYF. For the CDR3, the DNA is TGTGCCAGCAGCGACCAGGGTGCCTACGAGCAGTACTTC.

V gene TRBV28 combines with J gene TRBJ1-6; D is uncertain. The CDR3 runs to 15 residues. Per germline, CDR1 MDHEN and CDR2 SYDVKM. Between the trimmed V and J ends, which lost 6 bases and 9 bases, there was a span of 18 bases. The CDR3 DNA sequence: TGTGCCAGCAGCCCCGCCGTACCAGCCATTTCACCCCTCCACTTT. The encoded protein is CASSPAVPAISPLHF.

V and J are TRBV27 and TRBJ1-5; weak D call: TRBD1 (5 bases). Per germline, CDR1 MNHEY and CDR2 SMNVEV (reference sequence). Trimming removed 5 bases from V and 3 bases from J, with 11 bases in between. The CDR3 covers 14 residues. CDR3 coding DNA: TGTGCCAGCAGTGCCTCAGGGCCCAATCAGCCCCAGCATTTT. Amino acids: CASSASGPNQPQHF.

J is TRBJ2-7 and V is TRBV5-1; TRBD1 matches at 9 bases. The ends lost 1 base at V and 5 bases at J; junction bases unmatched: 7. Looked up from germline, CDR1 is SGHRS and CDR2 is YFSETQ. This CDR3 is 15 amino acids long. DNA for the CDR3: TGCGCCAGCAGCTTGCGGGACAGGGATCTCCACGAGCAGTACTTC. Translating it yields CASSLRDRDLHEQYF. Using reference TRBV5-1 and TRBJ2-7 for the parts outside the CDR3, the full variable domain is KAGVTQTPRYLIKTRGQQVTLSCSPISGHRSVSWYQQTPGQGLQFLFEYFSETQRNKGNFPGRFSGRQFSNSRSEMNVSTLELGDSALYLCASSLRDRDLHEQYFGPGTRLTVT.

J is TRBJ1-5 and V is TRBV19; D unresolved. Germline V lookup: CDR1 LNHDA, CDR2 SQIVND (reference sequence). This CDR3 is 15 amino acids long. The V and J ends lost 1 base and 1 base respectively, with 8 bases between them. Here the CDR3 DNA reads TGTGCCAGTAGTATAGGGGGATTAAGCAATCAGCCCCAGCATTTT. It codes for CASSIGGLSNQPQHF.

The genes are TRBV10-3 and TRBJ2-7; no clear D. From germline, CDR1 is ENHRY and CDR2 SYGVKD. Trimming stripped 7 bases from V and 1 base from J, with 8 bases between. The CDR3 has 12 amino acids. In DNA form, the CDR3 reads TGTGCCATCAAGGACGTTTCCTACGAGCAGTACTTC. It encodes CAIKDVSYEQYF.

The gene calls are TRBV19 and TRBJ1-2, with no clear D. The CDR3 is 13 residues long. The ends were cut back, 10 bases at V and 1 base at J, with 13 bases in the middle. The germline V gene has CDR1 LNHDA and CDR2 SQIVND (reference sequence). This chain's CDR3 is CATREALNYGYTF. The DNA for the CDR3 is TGTGCCACCCGGGAGGCCCTTAACTATGGCTACACCTTC. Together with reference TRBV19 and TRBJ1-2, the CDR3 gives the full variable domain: DGGITQSPKYLFRKEGQNVTLSCEQNLNHDAMYWYRQDPGQGLRLIYYSQIVNDFQKGDIAEGYSVSREKKESFPLTVTSAQKNPTAFYLCATREALNYGYTFGSGTRLTVV.

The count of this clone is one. The CDR3 is CASSVASETGGYYGYTF. For the CDR3, the DNA is TGTGCCAGCAGCGTAGCTTCGGAGACAGGGGGCTATTATGGCTACACCTTC. The V call is TRBV9, the J call TRBJ1-2; TRBD1 aligns across 10 bases. Trimming removed 0 bases from V and 5 bases from J; junction bases left unmatched: 10. This CDR3 has 17 amino acids. Germline V gene lookup returns CDR1 SGDLS and CDR2 YYNGEE. Full variable domain (rest looked up from reference TRBV9 and TRBJ1-2): DSGVTQTPKHLITATGQRVTLRCSPRSGDLSVYWYQQSLDQGLQFLIQYYNGEERAKGNILERFSAQQFPDLHSELNLSSLELGDSALYFCASSVASETGGYYGYTFGSGTRLTVV.

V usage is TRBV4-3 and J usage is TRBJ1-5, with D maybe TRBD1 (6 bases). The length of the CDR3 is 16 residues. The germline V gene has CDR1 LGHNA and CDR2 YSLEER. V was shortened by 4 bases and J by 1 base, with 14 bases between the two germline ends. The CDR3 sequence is CASSRNRDGSNQPQHF. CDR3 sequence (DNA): TGCGCCAGCAGCCGGAACAGGGACGGAAGCAATCAGCCCCAGCATTTT.

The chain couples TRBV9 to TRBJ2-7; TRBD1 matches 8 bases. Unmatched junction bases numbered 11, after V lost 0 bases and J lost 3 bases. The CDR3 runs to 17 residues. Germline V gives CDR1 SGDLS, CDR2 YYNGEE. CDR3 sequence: CASSVGSGGTGHYEQYF. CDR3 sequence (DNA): TGTGCCAGCAGCGTAGGGTCCGGTGGGACAGGCCACTACGAGCAGTACTTC.

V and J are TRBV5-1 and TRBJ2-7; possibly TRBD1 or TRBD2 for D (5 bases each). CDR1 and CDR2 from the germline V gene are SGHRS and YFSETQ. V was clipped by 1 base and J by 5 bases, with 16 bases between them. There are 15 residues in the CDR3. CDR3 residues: CASSLRWQGEDEQYF. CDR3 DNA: TGCGCCAGCAGCTTGAGGTGGCAGGGAGAGGACGAGCAGTACTTC.

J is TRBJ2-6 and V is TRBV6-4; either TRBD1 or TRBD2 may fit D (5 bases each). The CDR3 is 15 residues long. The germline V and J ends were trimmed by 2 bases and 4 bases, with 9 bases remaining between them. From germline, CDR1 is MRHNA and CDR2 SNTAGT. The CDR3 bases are TGTGCCAGCAGTGACGAAGGGACCGGGGCCAACGTCCTGACTTTC. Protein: CASSDEGTGANVLTF.

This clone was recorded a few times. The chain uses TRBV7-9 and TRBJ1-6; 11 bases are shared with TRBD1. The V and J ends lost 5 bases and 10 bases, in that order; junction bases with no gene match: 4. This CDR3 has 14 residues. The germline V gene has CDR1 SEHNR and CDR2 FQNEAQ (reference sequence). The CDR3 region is CASSPGQGGSPLHF. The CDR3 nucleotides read TGTGCCAGCAGCCCGGGACAGGGGGGATCACCCCTCCACTTT.

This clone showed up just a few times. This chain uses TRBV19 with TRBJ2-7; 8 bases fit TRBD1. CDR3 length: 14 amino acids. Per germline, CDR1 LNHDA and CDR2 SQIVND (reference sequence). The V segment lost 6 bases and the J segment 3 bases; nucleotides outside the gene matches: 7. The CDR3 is CASSTGTGLYEQYF. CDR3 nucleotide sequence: TGTGCCAGTAGCACCGGGACAGGCCTCTACGAGCAGTACTTC.

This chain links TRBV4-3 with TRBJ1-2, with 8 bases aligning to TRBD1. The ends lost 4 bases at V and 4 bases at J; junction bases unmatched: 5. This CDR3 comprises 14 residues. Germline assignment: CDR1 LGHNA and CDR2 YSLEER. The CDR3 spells CASSPDRVSYGYTF. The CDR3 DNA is TGCGCCAGCAGCCCGGACAGGGTGAGCTATGGCTACACCTTC.

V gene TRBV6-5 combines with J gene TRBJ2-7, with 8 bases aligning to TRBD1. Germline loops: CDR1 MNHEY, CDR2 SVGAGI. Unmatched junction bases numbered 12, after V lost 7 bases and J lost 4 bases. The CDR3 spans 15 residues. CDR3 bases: TGTGCCAGCAAGACCGGGACAGGCTATTCTTACGAGCAGTACTTC. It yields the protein CASKTGTGYSYEQYF.